This T cell receptor (beta chain) was identified in a study of vaccination effects on CD4 cells after COVID-19. Study background: The ViraFEST assay expanded antigen-specific CD4+ T cells with viral peptide pools before sequencing. Study-wide results and limits: Marked clonal contraction of infection- and vaccine-induced clones was seen late after vaccination. There was only 1 of 255 vaccine-induced clones in healthy vaccinees that cross-reacted with common cold coronaviruses.

Regarding this clone: Its cognate antigen is unknown.

Scientists isolated CD4+ T cells after a roughly 10-day culture period ended. IL-2 medium took the place of half the medium on both days 3 and 7. Libraries were prepared by immunoSEQ multiplex PCR; TCRdb keeps only in-frame clonotypes and omits some of them. The sample holds more than 35,000 clones; roughly 65% are singletons and the top ten take just over 4%. The V and J ends lost 4 bases and 3 bases respectively, with 15 bases between them. This CDR3 comprises 15 residues. Germline V lookup: CDR1 KGHDR, CDR2 SFDVKD. This receptor was taken from a human donor who received a COVID-19 vaccine. Sample: CD4+ T cells from PBMCs cultured without peptide, taken before COVID-19 vaccination. The V call is TRBV24-1, the J call TRBJ2-7; TRBD2 might be the D (6 bases). The CDR3 sequence is CATSDREVRGYEQYF. The CDR3 DNA reads TGTGCCACCAGTGACAGGGAGGTCCGCGGCTACGAGCAGTACTTC.